These T cell receptor beta chains were read from a single sample in a study of pediatric ulcerative colitis. Here immunoSEQ multiplex PCR was the method, and the copy in TCRdb shows in-frame clones only, minus some. The data show about 35,000 clones, 81% seen once. Sequenced sample: gut tissue. The receptors come from a boy aged 10-17 years with mild ulcerative colitis. Both conserved end residues are part of each CDR3. A D gene is named only where the DNA matches it firmly. Clone size is not always given. Where it is, it says once, few, many or a class for expanded clones.

v_gene,d_gene,j_gene,abundance,CDR3nt,CDR3aa
TRBV6-5,-,TRBJ1-2,-,TGTGCCAGCAGGTCTAGCGGCCGGGGGCCTTGGGGCTACACCTTC,CASRSSGRGPWGYTF
TRBV5-1,-,TRBJ2-3,-,TGCGCCAGCAGCTTGGGGGGAACTAGTCGCACAGATACGCAGTATTTT,CASSLGGTSRTDTQYF
TRBV6-6,-,TRBJ1-2,-,TGTGCCAGCAGCCCCTGGACGGTGAGCTATGGCTACACCTTC,CASSPWTVSYGYTF
TRBV5-8,-,TRBJ1-6,few,TGTGCCAGCAGCTTGCCGGGACCGAGAAATTCACCCCTCCACTTT,CASSLPGPRNSPLHF
TRBV5-4,-,TRBJ2-5,-,TGTGCCAGCAGCTTGGTAGGGTCGGTGGGAACCCAGTACTTC,CASSLVGSVGTQYF
TRBV10-3,-,TRBJ1-1,-,TGTGCCATCAGACCGTCGGACAGGAACACTGAAGCTTTCTTT,CAIRPSDRNTEAFF
TRBV29-1,-,TRBJ1-2,-,TGCAGCGTTGAACCAGGGGATTACTATGGCTACACCTTC,CSVEPGDYYGYTF
TRBV6-5,-,TRBJ2-7,-,TGTGCCAGCAGGACGGCCAACTACGAGCAGTACTTC,CASRTANYEQYF
TRBV6-1,-,TRBJ2-3,-,TGTGCCAGCAGTGGCCGGGGTCGGGGCACAGATACGCAGTATTTT,CASSGRGRGTDTQYF
TRBV18,-,TRBJ2-3,-,TGTGCCAGCTCACCACCCGCAGGGGAGAAAACAGATACGCAGTATTTT,CASSPPAGEKTDTQYF
TRBV2,TRBD2,TRBJ2-2,once,TGTGCCAGTACTCCGGGACTAGGCACCGGGGAGCTGTTTTTT,CASTPGLGTGELFF
TRBV30,TRBD2,TRBJ2-1,-,TGTGCCTGGAGTGGGGGGACTAGCGGAATATCTCCAACCTACAATGAGCAGTTCTTC,CAWSGGTSGISPTYNEQFF
TRBV7-9,TRBD1,TRBJ1-1,few,TGTGCCAGCAGCCCCTTACAGGGGGCAAACACTGAAGCTTTCTTT,CASSPLQGANTEAFF
TRBV28,TRBD1,TRBJ1-2,few,TGTGCCAGCAGCCGGACAGGGCCAGGCTACACCTTC,CASSRTGPGYTF
TRBV29-1,-,TRBJ2-1,-,TGCAGCGTTGATAGGGTGAAGGGACCAGCTTATCGGGATGAGCAGTTCTTC,CSVDRVKGPAYRDEQFF
TRBV7-9,TRBD1,TRBJ1-4,-,TGTGCCAGCACGACAGGGGTGGGTGAAAAACTGTTTTTT,CASTTGVGEKLFF
TRBV4-1,-,TRBJ1-4,-,TGCGCCAGCAGCCAAGATCCGGCTGCAACTAATGAAAAACTGTTTTTT,CASSQDPAATNEKLFF
TRBV6-1,TRBD2,TRBJ2-7,-,TGTGCCAGCAGTGTAAGCGGGGAGAACGAGCAGTACTTC,CASSVSGENEQYF
TRBV4-2,-,TRBJ2-7,-,TGTGCCAGCAGCCAAGATTTCGGGGACCCGGCCTACGAGCAGTACTTC,CASSQDFGDPAYEQYF
TRBV6-5,TRBD1,TRBJ1-2,-,TGTGCCAGCAGTCAACAGGGGGCGTGGTACGGCTACACCTTC,CASSQQGAWYGYTF
TRBV5-1,TRBD1,TRBJ1-2,-,TGCGCCAGCAGCTCGACAGGGGGCAACTATGGCTACACCTTC,CASSSTGGNYGYTF
TRBV4-2,-,TRBJ2-7,-,TGTGCCAGCAGCCAAGATATCGGGTCTCACGAACCCGAGGCCGCCGAGCAGTACTTC,CASSQDIGSHEPEAAEQYF
TRBV7-2,-,TRBJ1-3,-,TGTGCCAGCAGCTTAGGCGGACATGTAGCTGGAAACACCATATATTTT,CASSLGGHVAGNTIYF
TRBV29-1,-,TRBJ1-2,-,TGCAGCGTCCCAGGGCAGGGTGTTGACAGCTATGGCTACACCTTC,CSVPGQGVDSYGYTF
TRBV4-2,-,TRBJ1-3,-,TGTGCCAGCAGCCAAGAAGCAGTTCGAACCGCCATATATTTT,CASSQEAVRTAIYF
TRBV19,-,TRBJ1-4,-,TGTGCCAGTACGTCCAGGTTGGGAAAACTGTTTTTT,CASTSRLGKLFF
TRBV6-5,-,TRBJ2-7,-,TGTGCCAGTACAGGGTACACCTACGAGCAGTACTTC,CASTGYTYEQYF
TRBV6-1,-,TRBJ1-5,-,TGTGCCAGCAGTGAAGCTTGGCGGCAGTATAGCAATCAGCCCCAGCATTTT,CASSEAWRQYSNQPQHF
TRBV7-9,-,TRBJ1-4,-,TGTGCCAGCACCGATTATCCCTTTGAAAAACTGTTTTTT,CASTDYPFEKLFF
TRBV7-9,-,TRBJ1-2,-,TGTGCCAGCAGCAATCCTTACACAATGAACAGGGTTGGTGGCTACACCTTC,CASSNPYTMNRVGGYTF
TRBV5-1,TRBD1,TRBJ2-5,-,TGCGCCAGCAGCCAGGGTACGAGGACAGGGGTCTATGTAGAGACCCAGTACTTC,CASSQGTRTGVYVETQYF
TRBV30,TRBD1,TRBJ2-7,-,TGTGCCTGGAGTGGGACACCGACAGGGGGCTACGAGCAGTACTTC,CAWSGTPTGGYEQYF
TRBV14,-,TRBJ2-7,-,TGTGCCAGCAGCCCGACACCCTCGATTTGGGGGGGCCTTCCCTACGAGCAGTACTTC,CASSPTPSIWGGLPYEQYF
TRBV10-2,TRBD1,TRBJ1-2,few,TGCGCCAGCAGTGAGACAGGGGGCAACTATGGCTACACCTTC,CASSETGGNYGYTF
TRBV30,-,TRBJ2-2,-,TGTGCCTGGAACGGATTCACCGGGGAGCTGTTTTTT,CAWNGFTGELFF
TRBV11-2,-,TRBJ2-5,once,TGTGCCAGCAGCTTAGCTCCCACCCAAGAGACCCAGTACTTC,CASSLAPTQETQYF
TRBV4-1,-,TRBJ1-4,-,TGCGCCAGCAGCCAAGATTTGGCAGTTCTTCTCGAAAAACTGTTTTTT,CASSQDLAVLLEKLFF
TRBV6-1,-,TRBJ1-5,-,TGTGCCAGCAGTGAACTGAGCCGGTATAGCAATCAGCCCCAGCATTTT,CASSELSRYSNQPQHF
TRBV7-9,-,TRBJ2-3,-,TGTGCCAGCGGGGGGATCTTCACAGATACGCAGTATTTT,CASGGIFTDTQYF
TRBV7-2,TRBD1,TRBJ1-6,-,TGTGCCAGCAGCTTAGACAGGGGGCCGAGCTCACCCCTCCACTTT,CASSLDRGPSSPLHF
TRBV9,TRBD2,TRBJ2-5,-,TGTGCCAGCAGCGTAGACGGGGGGGAAGAGACCCAGTACTTC,CASSVDGGEETQYF
TRBV5-1,TRBD1,TRBJ2-1,-,TGCGCCAGCAGCCCCCGGGACAGGGTTGTTAATGAGCAGTTCTTC,CASSPRDRVVNEQFF
TRBV29-1,TRBD2,TRBJ2-3,-,TGCAGCGTCATAGCGGGGGGCCCACGCACAGATACGCAGTATTTT,CSVIAGGPRTDTQYF
TRBV21-1,-,TRBJ1-3,-,TGTGCCAGCAACCAAAGGGACAGGGGGCTTGGTAACACCATATATTTT,CASNQRDRGLGNTIYF
TRBV19,-,TRBJ2-5,-,TGTGCCAGTAGTAAAGAGGGACACCAGTACCAAGAGACCCAGTACTTC,CASSKEGHQYQETQYF
TRBV7-2,-,TRBJ2-6,-,TGTGCCAGTGGACAGATCCTGAGAGGGGCCAACGTCCTGACTTTC,CASGQILRGANVLTF